What follows describes a single T cell receptor (beta chain). This clonotype was seen at least ten times. What this receptor recognizes is not known. Per-base qualities were not stored, and no clone one base away is much larger. Libraries came from multiplex PCR. Sequenced using an Illumina HiSeq 4000. CDR3 regions were amplified by Arm-PCR with iRepertoire HTBI primers to construct TCR beta libraries. PCR products were gel purified before sequencing. The study's processing was this. Gene usage analysis of CDR3 amino acid clonotypes relied on the approximately 62 TRBV and more than twelve TRBJ segments identified across samples. COPE and FqMerger were used to merge the filtered high-quality paired reads into contigs. BLAST was used to align contigs to IMGT TRBV, TRBD and TRBJ reference genes, with CDR3 defined following IMGT. Any clonotype with a frequency above 0.1% was counted as a highly expanded clone. Shannon entropy served as the measure of repertoire diversity, while the Gini coefficient captured V-J evenness. A clonotype found in more than one individual was treated as public. TCRdb's own reprocessing of the public reads used fastp at Q25 and MiXCR and kept productive beta chains. Rows matching on CDR3 protein sequence are summarized as one entry with the most common DNA and genes. The V and J calls and clone size come from TCRdb's table, not from the authors' own analysis. The sample table holds hundreds of thousands of distinct CDR3 sequences, of which around an eighth were seen once. More than 8.5% of the sample belongs to the ten largest clones.

Explained via the paper, the time point label denotes: newly diagnosed GD, antithyroid drugs for less than 3 months. For both TCR sequencing and RNA sequencing, RNA was extracted from PBMCs in TRIzol. The diagnosis of Graves' disease was made according to American Thyroid Association guidelines. Patients for the study were recruited at an endocrinology department in Xi'an, China. From each patient, approximately 9.9 milliliters of peripheral blood was collected into an EDTA anticoagulant tube. Ficoll Paque Plus density gradient separation was used to isolate PBMCs, and no further T cell sorting was done. An Agilent 2100 Bioanalyzer and agarose gel were used to assess RNA quality, and a NanoDrop 2000 was used to measure RNA concentration. This sample is drawn from a study of regulatory T cells in long-lasting Graves disease (dated by TCRdb to the early 2020s). Describing the broader study: In the newly diagnosed Graves' disease group, patients had been taking antithyroid drugs for less than 3 months. A total of around 35 samples underwent TCR sequencing, from around 13 patients with persistent Graves' disease and 20 or so patients with newly diagnosed Graves' disease. Patients with persistent Graves' disease were compared with patients with newly diagnosed Graves' disease using TCR sequencing and RNA sequencing of peripheral blood. The study took place in China and was registered as a clinical trial.

The germline V gene encodes CDR1 SGHTA and CDR2 FQGNSA. The CDR3 spans 15 residues, from the cysteine through the phenylalanine. Of all the DNA, just the CDR3 is kept, 45 bases in frame from base 1. V is shortened by 1 base, J by 0 bases, and the region joining them spans 6 bases. Study-wide conclusions, independent of this receptor: Lower TCR Shannon entropy and fewer highly expanded clones were observed in persistent Graves' disease patients than in newly diagnosed patients, which suggested clonal expansion. Persistent patients shared more public clonotypes among themselves (fewer than 3,000) than newly diagnosed patients did (approximately 970). Persistent disease showed preferential use of TRBV28, TRBJ1-2 and TRBJ2-5, whereas newly diagnosed disease favored TRBV20-1 and TRBJ2-1. As a limitation, the authors acknowledged that the small sample size may reduce accuracy. Sequencing and analysis were restricted to the TCR beta chain. Only peripheral blood was studied, because thyroid tissue, the primary lesion, was inaccessible.

Separately, the same data were catalogued under a study of T cells in Graves' hyperthyroidism and ophthalmopathy. In that second paper, the authors write: A patient counted as having stable Graves' hyperthyroidism if no progression to ophthalmopathy occurred over 18 months of follow-up. Hyperthyroidism patients were newly diagnosed, with disease duration under 2 months, and aged 18 to 65 years. Exclusion was applied to patients with uncontrolled infections, other autoimmune diseases, pregnancy or lactation. Diagnoses relied on clinical symptoms, serum thyroxine and TRAb, thyroid ultrasound and orbital computed tomography. The TCR CDR3 was subjected to a first round of RT-PCR using the HTBI primer set and the Qiagen OneStep RT-PCR kit. Most expanded thyroid clonotypes (frequency above 0.001) were also detected in blood, a finding suggesting that blood repertoires may reflect thyroid immune responses. In cross-validation, a model built on a 13 V-J signature told ophthalmopathy apart from stable hyperthyroidism with less than 90% sensitivity and approximately 81% specificity, and in testing the same model reached 80%/75%. In validation, progression to ophthalmopathy was predicted by the model with 55% to 71% sensitivity and 72% to 85% specificity, a median of approximately 7.1 months before onset. A discovery cohort of approximately 97 patients, approximately 45 with Graves' ophthalmopathy and approximately 55 with stable Graves' hyperthyroidism, was used to find distinguishing TCR V-J signatures. An independent validation cohort of under 20 hyperthyroidism patients and 17 patients who later progressed to ophthalmopathy tested prospective prediction of ophthalmopathy. The approximately 98 discovery patients were randomly divided into training and test sets at a 7:3 ratio. The study also compared thyroid tissue and blood T-cell repertoires from about six Graves' hyperthyroidism patients. Once sampling was done, hyperthyroidism patients were given methimazole at a starting dose of 30 mg daily, whereas ophthalmopathy patients were given high-dose intravenous methylprednisolone. A second multiplex PCR round built the libraries, followed by size selection and purification. Libraries were sequenced paired-end with 100 bp reads on an Illumina HiSeq2000. Raw data were processed with SOAPnuke, discarding reads with adapters, uncalled bases, mean Phred below 15, or no exact constant-primer or identifier match. High-quality paired reads were merged using COPE v1.2.5, and each unique nucleotide sequence was defined as a clonotype. MiTCR v1.1 was used to align the clonotypes against IMGT TRBV, TRBD and TRBJ reference segments. Only V-J combinations with frequency above 0.0001, covering about 99% of repertoires, were analysed. A TCS score was defined as the ratio of F50 (clonal expansion) to E x V (chaos), with BLOSUM62-based TCRdist applied between CDR3 peptides within each V-J. Welch's t-statistics and random forest reduced around 550 V-J features to 13, which were used in a naive Bayes classifier (R e1071). No statistical method was used to set the sample size in advance, and investigators knew the group allocation. The paper describes TCR Vbeta CDR3 sequencing of 120 to 150 peripheral blood samples, made up of 43 ophthalmopathy patients, around 73 hyperthyroidism patients and 17 progressor patients.

The source of this sequence is a man aged 25-40 years with Graves disease. Donor details come from another sample of the same person, matched by shared clones. The sequences come from peripheral blood mononuclear cells (PBMCs), collected at new diagnosis, from a patient treated with antithyroid drugs. This chain is built from TRBV7-2 and TRBJ2-2, with the D gene too uncertain to name. The DNA sequence is TGTGCCAGCAGCTTAGGCCAAGCGAACACCGGGGAGCTGTTTTTT. The encoded protein is CASSLGQANTGELFF.